The 5 T cell receptor beta chains presented below share a single source sample, sequenced in a study of glioma-infiltrating T cells. TCR alpha and beta CDR3 regions were amplified from RNA using iRepertoire nested multiplex PCR. TCRdb fed the multiplex PCR reads into MiXCR, producing one record per CDR3 protein. The data show about 110,000 distinct CDR3 sequences, 25% seen once. Sequencing input: glioma tissue, nonneoplastic brain tissue, or PBMCs (not recorded which). The receptor set was obtained from a human donor with low-grade glioma or glioblastoma, undergoing nonglioma brain surgery, or in good health (not recorded which).

J is TRBJ2-1 and V is TRBV11-2, with D possibly TRBD2 on 6 matching bases. Trimming took off 10 bases at V and 6 bases at J, with 19 bases between the two ends. CDR3 size: 14 residues. Germline CDR1 is SGHAT and CDR2 is FQNNGV. CDR3 amino acids: CAIKSRRDGNEQFF. DNA for the CDR3: TGTGCCATCAAGTCCAGGAGGGATGGCAATGAGCAGTTCTTC.

With respect to this clonotype: A much larger clone lies one base from this, so it may be a read error. CDR3 residues: CASGARDRGHETQYF. The CDR3 DNA reads as TGTGCCAGCGGAGCCCGGGACAGGGGGCACGAGACCCAGTACTTC. The chain carries TRBV6-1 and TRBJ2-5, with TRBD1 matching 12 bases. Germline-derived CDR1 and CDR2 are MNHNS and SASEGT. After removal of 8 bases from V and 5 bases from J, the junction contained 9 bases not matched to a gene. This CDR3 is built from 15 residues.

This clonotype appeared many times. The genes are TRBV20-1 and TRBJ2-7; weak D call: TRBD2 (5 bases). Germline values: CDR1 DFQATT, CDR2 SNEGSKA (reference sequence). The germline V and J ends were trimmed by 0 bases and 3 bases, with 12 bases remaining between them. The CDR3 runs 14 residues. CDR3 residues: CSARDVEGFYEQYF. As DNA, the CDR3 is TGCAGTGCTAGAGATGTTGAGGGTTTCTACGAGCAGTACTTC.

This clonotype was counted a few times. The rearrangement uses TRBV5-1 and TRBJ2-2; D might be TRBD1 (5 bases). V was cut by 1 base and J by 5 bases, with 9 bases left in between. The germline CDR1 and CDR2 sequences are SGHRS and YFSETQ. This CDR3 is 14 amino acids long. The CDR3 spells CASSLWGLTGELFF. The CDR3, as DNA: TGCGCCAGCAGCTTGTGGGGCTTGACCGGGGAGCTGTTTTTT.

In its sample, this clonotype was seen many times. The rearrangement uses TRBV4-1 and TRBJ1-1; 7 bases agree with TRBD1. The CDR3 is 14 amino acids. The V segment lost 3 bases and the J segment 1 base; nucleotides outside the gene matches: 2. Looked up from germline, CDR1 is MGHRA and CDR2 is YSYEKL. The CDR3 spells CASSHRTGNTEAFF. The CDR3 nucleotides are TGCGCCAGCAGCCATCGGACAGGGAACACTGAAGCTTTCTTT.